Following are 2 T cell receptor beta chains from one sample sequenced in a study of blood T cell repertoires in COVID-19. Clones were sequenced by immunoSEQ multiplex PCR, and TCRdb holds only the in-frame ones, with some missing. The sample shows 350,000 or so clones, around four fifths of them seen only once. What was sequenced was peripheral blood. The receptors were gathered from a man younger than 40 with active or convalescent COVID-19.

The chain employs TRBV7-9 and TRBJ1-1; 8 bases align to TRBD1. The CDR3 length is 17 residues. With V trimmed by 5 bases and J by 0 bases, 11 bases remained unmatched. Per the germline V gene, CDR1 is SEHNR and CDR2 is FQNEAQ (reference sequence). For the CDR3, the DNA is TGTGCCAGCAGCACCTCGAACAGGGGGTCTATGAACACTGAAGCTTTCTTT. Protein: CASSTSNRGSMNTEAFF.

As DNA, the CDR3 is TGTGCCAGCAGCTTCCCCCCGGGGAGAGGCTACACCTTC. It codes for CASSFPPGRGYTF. The V gene is TRBV7-9, the J gene TRBJ1-2; D unclear. V dropped 3 bases and J dropped 8 bases, with 13 bases sitting between them. The V gene's germline CDR1 is SEHNR and CDR2 FQNEAQ (reference sequence). CDR3 length: 13 residues.